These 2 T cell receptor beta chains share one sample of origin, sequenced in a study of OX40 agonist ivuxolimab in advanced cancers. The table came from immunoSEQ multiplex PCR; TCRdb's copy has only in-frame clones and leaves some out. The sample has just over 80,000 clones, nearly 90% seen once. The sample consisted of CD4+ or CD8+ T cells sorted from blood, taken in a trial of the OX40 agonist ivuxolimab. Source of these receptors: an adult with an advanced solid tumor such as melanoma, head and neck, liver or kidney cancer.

The CDR3 protein is CASELYGLSNEQYF. CDR3 nucleotides: TGTGCCAGCGAACTCTACGGACTAAGCAACGAGCAGTACTTC. This chain connects TRBV6-6 to TRBJ2-7; weak D call: TRBD2 (6 bases). CDR3 size: 14 residues. CDR1 and CDR2 (germline): MNHNY, SVGAGI (reference sequence). Trimming removed 8 bases from V and 5 bases from J, with 19 bases in between.

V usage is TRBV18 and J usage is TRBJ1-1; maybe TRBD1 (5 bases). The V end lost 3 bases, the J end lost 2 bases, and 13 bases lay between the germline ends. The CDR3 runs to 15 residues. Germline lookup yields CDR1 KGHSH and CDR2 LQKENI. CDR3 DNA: TGTGCCAGCTCACCCATCCGGGGGATAAACACTGAAGCTTTCTTT. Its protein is CASSPIRGINTEAFF. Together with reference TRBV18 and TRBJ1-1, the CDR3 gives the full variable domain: NAGVMQNPRHLVRRRGQEARLRCSPMKGHSHVYWYRQLPEEGLKFMVYLQKENIIDESGMPKERFSAEFPKEGPSILRIQQVVRGDSAAYFCASSPIRGINTEAFFGQGTRLTVV.